This T cell receptor beta chain comes out of a study of control samples from healthy donors and cancer patients. There are 14 residues in the CDR3. Germline CDR1 SQVTM, CDR2 ANQGSEA. V lost 3 bases and J 7 bases, leaving 19 bases between the germline ends. Generated by immunoSEQ multiplex PCR, the TCRdb table keeps only in-frame clones and is missing some. The sample holds 95,000 to 150,000 clones; around 88% are singletons and the top ten take less than 3.5%. This TCR was sampled from a man aged 35-49 years in good health. This chain joins TRBV29-1 and TRBJ2-7, with a weak D call TRBD2 (6 bases). The specimen was blood. CDR3 coding DNA: TGCAGCGTTGAGCCCGGGGGACCCACTGTGGAGCAGTACTTC. It translates to CSVEPGGPTVEQYF.